This entry features one T cell receptor beta chain sequence. V lost 2 bases and J 0 bases, leaving 16 bases between the germline ends. Germline assignment: CDR1 SEHNR and CDR2 FQNEAQ (reference sequence). The CDR3 covers 17 residues. These data belong to a study of blood T cell repertoires in COVID-19. Sequencing was performed with immunoSEQ multiplex PCR; in TCRdb, only in-frame clones are kept and a portion is missing. This table has roughly 250,000 clones, roughly 91% appearing once. The receptor was isolated from a man between 25 and 39 years old with acute or convalescent COVID-19. V gene TRBV7-9 combines with J gene TRBJ1-2; D uncertain. The sequenced material came from peripheral blood. In DNA form, the CDR3 reads TGTGCCAGCAGCTTATTATATGCGGGTGAGACTAACTATGGCTACACCTTC. This codes for CASSLLYAGETNYGYTF.